The following is a T cell receptor (beta chain) sequence with its context. This sample's time point: peripheral blood 6 weeks after treatment start. Method: immunoSEQ multiplex PCR; TCRdb's copy keeps in-frame clones and lacks some. The sample gives some 120,000 clones, 86% of which show up once; 2.4% is in the top ten. The record originates from a study of PD-L1 blockade in urothelial cancer. The CDR3 contains 11 residues. CDR1 is DFQATT, CDR2 SNEGSKA, per germline (reference sequence). The sample here was PBMCs, taken around atezolizumab (anti-PD-L1) treatment. This TCR came from a man aged 45-60 years with urothelial cancer. The chain carries TRBV20-1 and TRBJ1-6, with D maybe TRBD1 (5 bases). The chain's CDR3 is CRGEGNSPLHF. For the CDR3, the DNA is TGCAGAGGGGAAGGTAATTCACCCCTCCACTTT.